The 17 T cell receptor beta chains presented below share a single source sample, sequenced in a study of blood T cell repertoires in COVID-19. Here immunoSEQ multiplex PCR was the method, and the copy in TCRdb shows in-frame clones only, minus some. Here the sample spans approximately 330,000 clones, roughly 86% being singletons. Sample: PBMCs or T cells enriched from blood (not recorded which). These receptor sequences come from a woman aged 25 to 39 who had recovered from COVID-19.

CDR3 sequence: CASSFTGDTEAFF. The CDR3 DNA is TGCGCCAGCAGCTTTACAGGGGACACTGAAGCTTTCTTT. V usage is TRBV5-1 and J usage is TRBJ1-1; 7 bases agree with TRBD1. The CDR3 is 13 amino acids. With V trimmed by 2 bases and J by 3 bases, 1 base remained unmatched. Per germline, CDR1 SGHRS and CDR2 YFSETQ.

The genes are TRBV5-8 and TRBJ2-3, with 7 nucleotides matching TRBD2. The CDR3 length is 13 residues. Losses at the gene ends were 5 bases for V and 3 bases for J; bases not matched to a gene: 3. Germline-derived CDR1 and CDR2 are SGHTS and YDEGEE. The CDR3 loop is CASRGGGTDTQYF. The CDR3 DNA follows: TGTGCCAGCAGGGGGGGAGGGACAGATACGCAGTATTTT.

The CDR3 coding sequence is TGTGCCAGCAGCTTCATCCGGGACATGGACACCGGGGAGCTGTTTTTT. Protein: CASSFIRDMDTGELFF. V and J are TRBV7-3 and TRBJ2-2; D is perhaps TRBD1 (6 bases). Germline assignment: CDR1 SGHTA and CDR2 FQGTGA. The CDR3 is 16 residues long. The ends were cut back, 3 bases at V and 3 bases at J, with 14 bases in the middle.

This chain links TRBV25-1 with TRBJ2-1; D is uncertain. Germline assignment: CDR1 MGHDK and CDR2 SYGVNS. V dropped 6 bases and J dropped 7 bases, with 19 bases sitting between them. The CDR3 covers 15 residues. The CDR3 sequence: CASRGPLSAWNEQFF. The CDR3 region has the DNA TGTGCCAGCAGGGGCCCGTTGTCGGCGTGGAATGAGCAGTTCTTC.

The chain carries TRBV12-3 or TRBV12-4 and TRBJ2-2; D not resolved. This CDR3 has 12 amino acids. The V gene lost 8 bases and the J gene lost 4 bases, with 8 bases spanning the gap. The CDR3 sequence is CASQDPTGELFF. For the CDR3, the DNA is TGTGCCAGCCAGGATCCCACCGGGGAGCTGTTTTTT.

The CDR3 region is CASRKMGADTIYF. CDR3 bases: TGTGCCAGCAGGAAAATGGGGGCGGACACCATATATTTT. J is TRBJ1-3 and V is TRBV28; possible D gene TRBD1, 6 bases. The V and J ends lost 6 bases and 8 bases respectively, with 14 bases between them. There are 13 residues in the CDR3. Germline V CDR1 and CDR2: MDHEN, SYDVKM.

V usage is TRBV13 and J usage is TRBJ1-1; possibly TRBD1 for D (6 bases). CDR3 length equals 15 residues. Germline CDR1 and CDR2: PRHDT and FYEKMQ (reference sequence). V was cut by 4 bases and J by 1 base, with 13 bases left in between. The CDR3 here is CASSSNRVGNTEAFF. In nucleotides, the CDR3 is TGTGCCAGCAGCTCCAACAGGGTGGGGAACACTGAAGCTTTCTTT.

V usage is TRBV21-1 and J usage is TRBJ1-6; TRBD1 reflects the table's D call only, with no check against the DNA. TRBV21-1 constitutes a pseudogene. The CDR3 runs 18 residues. CDR3 sequence reads: CASSTRQSVEGYNSPLHF. The DNA for the CDR3 is TGTGCCAGCAGCACCCGACAGTCTGTCGAAGGGTATAATTCACCCCTCCACTTT.

This chain uses TRBV28 with TRBJ2-7; 8 bases agree with TRBD1. Trimming took 1 base from V and 1 from J; bases not matched to a gene: 3. This CDR3 has 15 residues. Germline values: CDR1 MDHEN, CDR2 SYDVKM. CDR3 in DNA: TGTGCCAGCAGTTTATTAGGGACAGGTTCCTACGAGCAGTACTTC. Translating it yields CASSLLGTGSYEQYF.

The rearrangement joins TRBV6-2 or TRBV6-3 to TRBJ2-4; 13 positions agree with TRBD2. The trim removed 2 bases at V and 3 bases at J, leaving 10 bases unmatched. CDR1 is MNHEY, CDR2 SVGEGT, per germline. The CDR3 extends over 19 amino acids. The CDR3 spells CASSYPRTSGSQDKNIQYF. CDR3 DNA: TGTGCCAGCAGTTACCCCCGGACTAGCGGGAGTCAAGACAAAAACATTCAGTACTTC.

CDR3 sequence (DNA): TGTGCCAGCAGCGCATCTAGGGCGGGAGGGTTCTACGAGCAGTACTTC. This gives the protein CASSASRAGGFYEQYF. The chain couples TRBV9 to TRBJ2-7, with 9 bases aligning to TRBD2. Trimming cost V 3 bases and J 3 bases; bases outside gene matches: 10. Germline V CDR1 and CDR2: SGDLS, YYNGEE. CDR3 length: 16 residues.

The rearrangement links TRBV24-1 to TRBJ1-5; D possibly corresponds to TRBD1 (5 bases). CDR1 is KGHDR, CDR2 SFDVKD, per germline. The CDR3 spans 13 residues. Trimming shortened V by 9 bases and J by 3 bases, and 11 bases separated the two germline ends. In nucleotides, the CDR3 is TGTGCCACCGCAGCAGGGAACAATCAGCCCCAGCATTTT. Translated: CATAAGNNQPQHF.

The chain uses TRBV4-1 and TRBJ1-1, with 9 nucleotides matching TRBD1. There are 17 residues in the CDR3. Unmatched junction bases numbered 11, after V lost 1 base and J lost 5 bases. In germline, CDR1 is MGHRA, CDR2 YSYEKL. The CDR3, as DNA: TGCGCCAGCAGCCAAGGCCTTTATACAGGGGGCTGGACTGAAGCTTTCTTT. It codes for CASSQGLYTGGWTEAFF.

This clone is a singleton in its sample. The genes are TRBV18 and TRBJ2-7, with 9 bases aligning to TRBD1. There are 15 residues in the CDR3. Germline V gene data show CDR1 as KGHSH and CDR2 as LQKENI. The V segment lost 6 bases and the J segment 7 bases; nucleotides outside the gene matches: 13. The CDR3 protein is CASSLRDRAGGEQYF. The DNA for the CDR3 is TGTGCCAGCTCCCTAAGGGACAGGGCCGGAGGAGAGCAGTACTTC. The full variable domain, its missing parts supplied by reference TRBV18 and TRBJ2-7, is NAGVMQNPRHLVRRRGQEARLRCSPMKGHSHVYWYRQLPEEGLKFMVYLQKENIIDESGMPKERFSAEFPKEGPSILRIQQVVRGDSAAYFCASSLRDRAGGEQYFGPGTRLTVT.

The chain links TRBV5-4 to TRBJ1-2; 8 bases fit TRBD1. CDR3 length equals 19 residues. Looked up from germline, CDR1 is SGHNT and CDR2 is YYREEE (reference sequence). Trimming took 4 bases from V and 4 from J; bases not matched to a gene: 21. CDR3 in amino acids: CASSLEAGQGASPGYGYTF. The CDR3 region has the DNA TGTGCCAGCAGCCTCGAAGCGGGGCAGGGGGCTTCCCCGGGCTATGGCTACACCTTC.

The chain couples TRBV29-1 to TRBJ2-5; 7 positions agree with TRBD2. CDR3 size: 13 residues. With 8 bases clipped from V and 3 bases from J, the junction kept 9 bases outside the gene matches. Germline V gene sequence: CDR1 SQVTM, CDR2 ANQGSEA. CDR3 in DNA: TGCAGCACGATGGGGCTAGCGGAAGAGACCCAGTACTTC. Translated: CSTMGLAEETQYF.

This sequence joins TRBV19 and TRBJ1-2; D is ambiguous. The germline gives CDR1 LNHDA, CDR2 SQIVND (reference sequence). With 1 base removed from V and 8 bases from J, the gap between germline ends came to 11 bases. The CDR3 is 13 amino acids. Here the CDR3 reads CASSIVEQWGYTF. The DNA for the CDR3 is TGTGCCAGTAGTATAGTCGAACAGTGGGGCTACACCTTC.